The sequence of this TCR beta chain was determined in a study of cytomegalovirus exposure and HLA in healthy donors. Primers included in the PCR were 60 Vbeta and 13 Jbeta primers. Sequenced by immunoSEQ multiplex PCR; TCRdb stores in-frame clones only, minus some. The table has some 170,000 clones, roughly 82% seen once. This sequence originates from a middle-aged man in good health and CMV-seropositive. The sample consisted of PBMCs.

For the CDR3, the DNA is TGTGCCAGCAGCTTAAATCCAGGGGGCACCACCGGGGAGCTGTTTTTT. Translated, it gives CASSLNPGGTTGELFF. The chain is built from TRBV7-6 and TRBJ2-2; TRBD1 aligns across 8 bases. The CDR3 consists of 16 residues. The trim removed 2 bases at V and 4 bases at J, leaving 6 bases unmatched. Germline V gives CDR1 SGHVS, CDR2 FNYEAQ.